Each of the 7 T cell receptor beta chains below was sequenced from the same sample in a study of blood T cell repertoires in COVID-19. Profiling relied on immunoSEQ multiplex PCR, and the TCRdb table lists in-frame clones only, not all of them. The sample has more than 50,000 clones; roughly 71% are singletons. The sample comprised peripheral blood. These receptors were obtained from an elderly woman with acute or convalescent COVID-19.

This clone was found a few times. The V gene is TRBV19, the J gene TRBJ1-5; D gene ambiguous. CDR3 length: 14 residues. CDR1 and CDR2 from the germline V gene are LNHDA and SQIVND (reference sequence). Between the trimmed V and J ends, which lost 3 bases and 4 bases, there was a span of 10 bases. In DNA form, the CDR3 reads TGTGCCAGTAGTATCGGCAGGACTAATCAGCCCCAGCATTTT. It encodes CASSIGRTNQPQHF.

This clone has ten or more counts. CDR3: CASSESRLLQYF. The CDR3 DNA reads as TGTGCCAGCAGTGAATCCAGACTCCTTCAGTATTTT. This sequence joins TRBV2 and TRBJ1-5; D remains ambiguous. TRBJ2-3 matches the DNA end more closely, so the J call is doubtful. The CDR3 loop spans 12 amino acids. Germline V CDR1 and CDR2: SNHLY, FYNNEI.

This clone was recorded a few times. This rearrangement joins TRBV4-3 to TRBJ2-3; 11 nucleotides match TRBD2. This CDR3 comprises 16 residues. The trim removed 0 bases at V and 5 bases at J, leaving 4 bases unmatched. The germline CDR1 and CDR2 sequences are LGHNA and YSLEER. CDR3 region: CASSQELAGAGDTQYF. CDR3 DNA: TGCGCCAGCAGCCAAGAACTAGCGGGAGCAGGAGATACGCAGTATTTT.

The genes are TRBV28 and TRBJ2-7, with 8 bases fitting TRBD1. Losses at the gene ends were 5 bases for V and 3 bases for J; bases not matched to a gene: 6. This CDR3 region has 14 residues. Per the germline V gene, CDR1 is MDHEN and CDR2 is SYDVKM. The CDR3 DNA reads as TGTGCCAGCAGTACGACAGGGGAGAACTACGAGCAGTACTTC. The encoded protein is CASSTTGENYEQYF.

The CDR3 here is CASSIAVTYEQYF. For the CDR3, the DNA is TGTGCCAGTAGTATAGCGGTAACCTACGAGCAGTACTTC. The chain is built from TRBV19 and TRBJ2-7, with D uncertain. The CDR3 consists of 13 residues. Between the trimmed V and J ends, which lost 1 base and 2 bases, there was a span of 6 bases. Germline V gene lookup returns CDR1 LNHDA and CDR2 SQIVND (reference sequence).

The chain carries TRBV24-1 and TRBJ2-1; 10 bases line up with TRBD2. Germline lookup yields CDR1 KGHDR and CDR2 SFDVKD. The CDR3 has 16 amino acids. Trimming cost V 5 bases and J 2 bases; bases outside gene matches: 5. The CDR3 spells CATSGLSGRAYNEQFF. CDR3 sequence (DNA): TGTGCCACCAGTGGGTTAAGCGGGAGGGCCTACAATGAGCAGTTCTTC.

V and J are TRBV19 and TRBJ1-5; TRBD1 aligns across 7 bases. Germline loops: CDR1 LNHDA, CDR2 SQIVND (reference sequence). V lost 6 bases, J lost 4 bases, and 9 bases stayed unmatched. The CDR3 has 15 amino acids. CDR3: CASRPQGSPNQPQHF. In DNA form, the CDR3 reads TGTGCCAGTAGACCACAGGGGTCCCCTAATCAGCCCCAGCATTTT.